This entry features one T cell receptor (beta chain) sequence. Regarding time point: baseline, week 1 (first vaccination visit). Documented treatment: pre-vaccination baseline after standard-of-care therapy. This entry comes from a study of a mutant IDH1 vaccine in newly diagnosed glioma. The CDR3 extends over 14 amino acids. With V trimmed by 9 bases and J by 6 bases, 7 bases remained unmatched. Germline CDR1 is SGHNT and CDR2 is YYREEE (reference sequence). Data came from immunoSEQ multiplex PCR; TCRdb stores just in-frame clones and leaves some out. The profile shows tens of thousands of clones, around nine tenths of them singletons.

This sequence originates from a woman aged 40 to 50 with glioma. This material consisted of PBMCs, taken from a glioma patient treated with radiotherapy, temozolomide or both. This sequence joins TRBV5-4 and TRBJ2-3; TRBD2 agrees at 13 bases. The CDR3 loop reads CATGGTSGVDTQYF. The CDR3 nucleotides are TGTGCCACAGGCGGGACTAGCGGGGTTGATACGCAGTATTTT.